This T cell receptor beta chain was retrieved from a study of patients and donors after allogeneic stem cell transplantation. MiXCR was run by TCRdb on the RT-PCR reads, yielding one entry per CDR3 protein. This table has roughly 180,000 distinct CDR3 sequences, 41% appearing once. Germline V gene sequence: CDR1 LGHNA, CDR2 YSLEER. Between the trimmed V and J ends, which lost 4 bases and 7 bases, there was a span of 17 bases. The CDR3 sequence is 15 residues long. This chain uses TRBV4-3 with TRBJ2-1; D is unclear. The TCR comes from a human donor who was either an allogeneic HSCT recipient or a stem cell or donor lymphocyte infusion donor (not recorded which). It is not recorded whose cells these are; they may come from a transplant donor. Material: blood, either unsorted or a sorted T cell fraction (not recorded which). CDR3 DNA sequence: TGCGCCAGCAGCCGTCTAGAGCTTTTGAGAAATGAGCAGTTCTTC. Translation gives CASSRLELLRNEQFF.